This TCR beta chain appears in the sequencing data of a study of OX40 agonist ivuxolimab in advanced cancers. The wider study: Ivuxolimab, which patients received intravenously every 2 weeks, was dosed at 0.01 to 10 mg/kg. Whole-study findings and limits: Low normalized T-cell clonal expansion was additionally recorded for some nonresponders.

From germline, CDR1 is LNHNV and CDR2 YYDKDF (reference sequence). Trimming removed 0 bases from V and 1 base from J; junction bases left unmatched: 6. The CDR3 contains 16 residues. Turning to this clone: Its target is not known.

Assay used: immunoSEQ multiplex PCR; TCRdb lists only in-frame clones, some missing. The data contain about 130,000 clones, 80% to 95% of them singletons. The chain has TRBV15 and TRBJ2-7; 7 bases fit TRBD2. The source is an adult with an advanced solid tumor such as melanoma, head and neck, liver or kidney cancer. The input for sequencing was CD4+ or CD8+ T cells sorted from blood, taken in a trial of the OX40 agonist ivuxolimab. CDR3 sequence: CATSRDGLAESYEQYF. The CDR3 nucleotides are TGTGCCACCAGCAGAGATGGGCTAGCGGAATCCTACGAGCAGTACTTC.